The following is a T cell receptor (beta chain) sequence with its context. The entry originates in a study of Graves' ophthalmopathy and Graves' hyperthyroidism. Amplified material comprised TCR beta CDR3 regions derived from RNA transcripts. First-round RT-PCR with HTBI primers preceded a second-round multiplex PCR. A single record per CDR3 protein comes from TCRdb applying MiXCR to the multiplex PCR reads. The data contain about 48,000 distinct CDR3 sequences, over 40% of them singletons. Fresh peripheral blood (approximately 10 ml) yielded the PBMCs. The clonotype comes from an adult man with Graves' ophthalmopathy. The source material was peripheral blood.

The CDR3 nucleotides are TGTGCCAGCAGCTTAGAAGGGACAAATGAGCAGTTCTTC. Protein sequence: CASSLEGTNEQFF. The genes are TRBV11-2 and TRBJ2-1; weak D call: TRBD1 (6 bases). Germline CDR1 SGHAT, CDR2 FQNNGV. The CDR3 is 13 amino acids. V lost 0 bases, J lost 7 bases, and 7 bases lay in between.